The 27 T cell receptor beta chains below come from one sample, sequenced in a study of T cell responses to AZD1222 COVID-19 vaccine. Sequencing was performed with immunoSEQ multiplex PCR; in TCRdb, only in-frame clones are kept and a portion is missing. Here the sample spans about 150,000 clones, 90% being singletons. The source was peripheral blood, collected on day 0 of AZD1222 vaccination. These receptors originate from an adult in good health.

CDR3 coding DNA: TGCGCCAGCAGCTTGGAGGCAGGGGCGGGCGGGGAGCTGTTTTTT. Residues: CASSLEAGAGGELFF. This chain connects TRBV5-1 to TRBJ2-2, with D tentatively TRBD1 (6 bases). Trimming cost V 0 bases and J 7 bases, with 13 bases left between them. Germline V CDR1 and CDR2: SGHRS, YFSETQ. This CDR3 has 15 amino acids.

This clone occurred once. DNA of the CDR3: TGTGCCAGCAGCTTAGTTATCCCGCTCTATGGCTACACCTTC. It translates to CASSLVIPLYGYTF. J is TRBJ1-2 and V is TRBV7-9, with D uncertain. With 1 base removed from V and 4 bases from J, the gap between germline ends came to 10 bases. CDR1 and CDR2 from the germline V gene are SEHNR and FQNEAQ (reference sequence). The CDR3 spans 14 residues.

CDR3 nucleotides: TGTGCCAGCAGCCAAGAGGGAGGGAGTCGCGCCTCCTACGAGCAGTACTTC. This gives the protein CASSQEGGSRASYEQYF. The chain has TRBV14 and TRBJ2-7; 7 positions match TRBD2. With V trimmed by 0 bases and J by 0 bases, 8 bases remained unmatched. Germline V CDR1 and CDR2: SGHDN, FVKESK. The CDR3 consists of 17 residues.

The rearrangement links TRBV23-1 to TRBJ2-4; D could derive from TRBD1 or TRBD2 (5 bases each). TRBV23-1 is designated an ORF whose function remains uncertain. Deletions cut 4 bases from V and 4 bases from J, with 17 bases between. The CDR3 length is 16 residues. CDR3 DNA: TGCGCCAGCAGTCGGCATAGGGGACGGACTAAAAACATTCAGTACTTC. This encodes CASSRHRGRTKNIQYF.

The rearrangement joins TRBV2 to TRBJ1-5; TRBD1 matches 7 bases. V was pared by 6 bases and J by 3 bases, with 5 bases of the junction left unmatched. Germline CDR1 is SNHLY and CDR2 is FYNNEI. The CDR3 totals 14 residues. The CDR3 coding sequence is TGTGCCAGCAGGCGGGACAGCCCCAATCAGCCCCAGCATTTT. This codes for CASRRDSPNQPQHF.

The chain links TRBV11-2 to TRBJ2-5, with D unresolved. The CDR3 is 15 amino acids. V was pared by 1 base and J by 5 bases, with 14 bases between. Germline values: CDR1 SGHAT, CDR2 FQNNGV. The CDR3 DNA sequence: TGTGCCAGCAGCTTAGGGGTGCTACTGTGGGAGACCCAGTACTTC. Translating it yields CASSLGVLLWETQYF.

The J gene is TRBJ2-1, the V gene TRBV6-1; 11 nucleotides line up with TRBD1. V shed 4 bases, J shed 11 bases, and the junction held 25 bases outside the gene matches. Germline V gene lookup returns CDR1 MNHNS and CDR2 SASEGT. This CDR3 has 20 amino acids. The DNA of the CDR3 is TGTGCCAGCAGTGGCCGCCGGGACAGGGGGGGGAATCCAAAACCATTAAAGCAGTTCTTC. Its translation: CASSGRRDRGGNPKPLKQFF.

The V gene is TRBV7-2, the J gene TRBJ1-4; TRBD1 matches at 8 bases. This CDR3 has 17 residues. Trimming cost V 2 bases and J 3 bases; bases outside gene matches: 8. Germline V gene lookup returns CDR1 SGHTA and CDR2 FQGNSA. The chain's CDR3 is CASSLRQGASSNEKLFF. CDR3 bases: TGTGCCAGCAGCTTAAGGCAGGGGGCGTCGTCTAATGAAAAACTGTTTTTT.

As regards this clone: At one of its ends the junction is not consistent with the germline gene, which may arise from a read error. V and J are TRBV7-2 and TRBJ2-2; possibly TRBD1 for D (6 bases). This CDR3 region has 15 residues. From germline, CDR1 is SGHTA and CDR2 FQGNSA. CDR3 sequence (DNA): TGTGCCAGCAGCGCCACAGGGCTCCCCACCGAGGAGCTGTTTTTT. It encodes CASSATGLPTEELFF.

V usage is TRBV3-1 (or the pseudogene TRBV3-2) and J usage is TRBJ1-1; D gene unclear. Trimming removed 3 bases at V and 0 bases at J, with 8 bases between. CDR1 is LGHDT, CDR2 YNNKEL, per germline (reference sequence). The CDR3 is 14 amino acids. CDR3 in amino acids: CASSQGSMNTEAFF. Written as DNA, the CDR3 is TGTGCCAGCAGCCAGGGCTCAATGAACACTGAAGCTTTCTTT.

J is TRBJ1-2 and V is TRBV5-5, with D unclear. V lost 2 bases to trimming and J lost 6 bases, with 8 bases between them. Germline CDR1 and CDR2: SGHKS and YYEKEE (reference sequence). The CDR3 has 12 amino acids. CDR3 coding DNA: TGTGCCAGCAGCTTTGGAGGGAATGGCTACACCTTC. It translates to CASSFGGNGYTF.

This clone was seen a handful of times. The chain uses TRBV21-1 and TRBJ2-7; TRBD1 reflects the table's D call only, with no check against the DNA. TRBV21-1 is assigned pseudogene status. The CDR3 contains 17 residues. CDR3 protein: CASSKGRLGQGDYEQYF. The CDR3 coding sequence is TGTGCCAGCAGCAAAGGAAGGTTGGGGCAGGGGGACTACGAGCAGTACTTC.

J is TRBJ1-6 and V is TRBV7-9; 7 bases map to TRBD1. The ends lost 1 base at V and 9 bases at J; junction bases unmatched: 3. CDR1 is SEHNR and CDR2 is FQNEAQ in the germline V gene (reference sequence). The length of the CDR3 is 14 residues. In DNA form, the CDR3 reads TGTGCCAGCAGCTTAGAGGGACAGTCTTCACCCCTCCACTTT. This gives the protein CASSLEGQSSPLHF.

The V and J genes are TRBV5-4 and TRBJ2-2; possible D gene TRBD1, 6 bases. CDR1 and CDR2 from the germline V gene are SGHNT and YYREEE (reference sequence). V lost 3 bases and J 1 base, leaving 10 bases between the germline ends. The length of the CDR3 is 15 residues. Here the CDR3 DNA reads TGTGCCAGCAGCTCCGGACAGAGGAACACCGGGGAGCTGTTTTTT. Translation gives CASSSGQRNTGELFF.

V usage is TRBV7-6 and J usage is TRBJ2-7; a weak D match, TRBD2 (6 bases). The CDR3 extends over 15 amino acids. Germline CDR1 SGHVS, CDR2 FNYEAQ. Trimming pared 1 base from V and 0 bases from J, leaving 10 bases between. DNA for the CDR3: TGTGCCAGCAGCTTAGAGGGAGGAGGCTCCTACGAGCAGTACTTC. Translation: CASSLEGGGSYEQYF. Full variable domain (missing parts from reference TRBV7-6 and TRBJ2-7): GAGVSQSPRYKVTKRGQDVALRCDPISGHVSLYWYRQALGQGPEFLTYFNYEAQQDKSGLPNDRFSAERPEGSISTLTIQRTEQRDSAMYRCASSLEGGGSYEQYFGPGTRLTVT.

V is TRBV19 and J is TRBJ2-3; D is ambiguous. Looked up from germline, CDR1 is LNHDA and CDR2 is SQIVND (reference sequence). Trimming shortened V by 5 bases and J by 6 bases, and 18 bases separated the two germline ends. The CDR3 runs 15 residues. CDR3 residues: CASSEFGRNTDTQYF. The CDR3 region has the DNA TGTGCCAGTAGTGAATTCGGGCGTAATACGGATACGCAGTATTTT.

The rearrangement links TRBV21-1 to TRBJ1-1. TRBV21-1 is a listed pseudogene. The CDR3 length is 16 residues. The CDR3 DNA sequence: TGTGCCAGCAGCAAAGACGCCCTCTTTGGGGGGTTTATTGCTTTCTTT. It specifies CASSKDALFGGFIAFF.

The chain employs TRBV4-1 and TRBJ2-5, with 10 bases lining up with TRBD1. With V trimmed by 1 base and J by 7 bases, 12 bases remained unmatched. CDR3 length: 17 amino acids. Germline CDR1 reads MGHRA; CDR2 reads YSYEKL. The CDR3 bases are TGCGCCAGCAGCCAAGCCGTGACAGGGGGCTTCAAGAGGACCCAGTACTTC. Protein sequence: CASSQAVTGGFKRTQYF.

Here the CDR3 reads CASSRDSVAGGPDTQYF. CDR3 sequence (DNA): TGCGCCAGCAGCCGCGACTCTGTAGCGGGGGGCCCAGATACGCAGTATTTT. This rearrangement joins TRBV5-1 to TRBJ2-3; 10 bases are shared with TRBD2. The CDR3 has 17 amino acids. Germline CDR1 and CDR2: SGHRS and YFSETQ. Losses at the gene ends were 4 bases for V and 4 bases for J; bases not matched to a gene: 12.

DNA of the CDR3: TGTGCCAGCTCATTCCAGGGGGGGGACACTGAAGCTTTCTTT. Translation: CASSFQGGDTEAFF. This chain links TRBV18 with TRBJ1-1, with 7 bases fitting TRBD1. The J segment lost 3 bases and the V segment lost 5 bases, leaving 6 bases of the junction unmatched. The CDR3 totals 14 residues. Looked up from germline, CDR1 is KGHSH and CDR2 is LQKENI. Full variable domain (outside the CDR3, taken from reference TRBV18 and TRBJ1-1): NAGVMQNPRHLVRRRGQEARLRCSPMKGHSHVYWYRQLPEEGLKFMVYLQKENIIDESGMPKERFSAEFPKEGPSILRIQQVVRGDSAAYFCASSFQGGDTEAFFGQGTRLTVV.

The chain is built from TRBV7-8 and TRBJ1-5; D perhaps matches TRBD1 (5 bases). This CDR3 contains 17 residues. CDR1 and CDR2 from the germline V gene are SGHVS and FQNEAQ. Trimming took off 1 base at V and 6 bases at J, with 19 bases between the two ends. This chain's CDR3 is CASSLGREQDPRQPQHF. The CDR3 DNA sequence: TGTGCCAGCAGCTTAGGTAGGGAACAGGACCCCCGTCAGCCCCAGCATTTT.

The genes are TRBV29-1 and TRBJ2-1; perhaps TRBD1 as D (6 bases). The germline V gene encodes CDR1 SQVTM and CDR2 ANQGSEA. V was cut by 5 bases and J by 7 bases, with 15 bases left in between. This CDR3 has 13 residues. For the CDR3, the DNA is TGCAGCGTTTCAGGGGAAGAGGTGAATGAGCAGTTCTTC. Translation gives CSVSGEEVNEQFF.

V usage is TRBV5-5 and J usage is TRBJ2-7, with TRBD2 matching over 10 bases. Trimming removed 2 bases from V and 0 bases from J; junction bases left unmatched: 5. Germline V gene lookup returns CDR1 SGHKS and CDR2 YYEKEE (reference sequence). CDR3 length: 16 amino acids. The CDR3 here is CASSFQLAGTSYEQYF. CDR3 bases: TGTGCCAGCAGCTTTCAACTAGCGGGGACCTCCTACGAGCAGTACTTC.

CDR3 amino acids: CASSMGDGSGSPLHF. The CDR3 DNA reads as TGTGCCAGTAGTATGGGGGACGGATCAGGATCACCCCTCCACTTT. The chain has TRBV19 and TRBJ1-6; tentatively, D is TRBD1 (5 bases). The V end lost 3 bases, the J end lost 10 bases, and 16 bases lay between the germline ends. Germline CDR1 and CDR2: LNHDA and SQIVND (reference sequence). The CDR3 is 15 residues long.

The rearrangement uses TRBV6-2 or TRBV6-3 and TRBJ2-2; 7 bases agree with TRBD1. J was trimmed by 4 bases and V by 6 bases; bases with no gene match: 5. CDR3 size: 14 residues. From germline, CDR1 is MNHEY and CDR2 SVGEGT. The chain's CDR3 is CASSQQGFTGELFF. CDR3 in DNA: TGTGCCAGCAGCCAACAGGGGTTCACCGGGGAGCTGTTTTTT.

This clone has just one count. V gene TRBV5-4 combines with J gene TRBJ2-5; the match to TRBD2 covers 10 bases. V lost 2 bases to trimming and J lost 5 bases; unmatched junction nucleotides: 3. This CDR3 contains 14 residues. Looked up from germline, CDR1 is SGHNT and CDR2 is YYREEE (reference sequence). Written as DNA, the CDR3 is TGTGCCAGCAGCTTAGCGGGGGGGCCGGAGACCCAGTACTTC. It specifies CASSLAGGPETQYF.

The gene calls are TRBV7-9 and TRBJ2-3, with D possibly TRBD1 on 5 matching bases. Germline CDR1 reads SEHNR; CDR2 reads FQNEAQ (reference sequence). V lost 5 bases and J 5 bases, leaving 17 bases between the germline ends. The CDR3 is 15 residues long. In DNA, the CDR3 is TGTGCCAGCAGCGAACACTGGGGCCAGAGAGATACGCAGTATTTT. This gives the protein CASSEHWGQRDTQYF. Drawing the rest from reference TRBV7-9 and TRBJ2-3, the complete variable domain is DTGVSQNPRHKITKRGQNVTFRCDPISEHNRLYWYRQTLGQGPEFLTYFQNEAQLEKSRLLSDRFSAERPKGSFSTLEIQRTEQGDSAMYLCASSEHWGQRDTQYFGPGTRLTVL.